These T cell receptor beta chains were read from a single sample in a study of low-dose radiotherapy and immunotherapy resistance in tumors. TCRdb processed the reads anew with MiXCR; each CDR3 protein has one entry. This sample has tens of thousands of distinct CDR3 sequences; over 15% occur once, and the top ten carry approximately 1.5%. Here the sequenced sample was PBMCs, taken after low-dose radiotherapy plus immunotherapy. These TCRs come from a male donor with prostate cancer. Each CDR3 is given with its conserved first and last residue. Fields, in order: D gene, J gene, clone size, V gene, CDR3 DNA, CDR3 protein. The D gene is left open where the match is weak. Where a row states a size, it is once, few, many or the class of an expanded clone; other rows omit it.

D: TRBD1
J: TRBJ1-3
size: many
V: TRBV19
DNA: TGTGCCAGTAGGACGGGACAGTTCTCTGGAAACACCATATATTTT
CDR3: CASRTGQFSGNTIYF

D: TRBD1
J: TRBJ2-2
size: few
V: TRBV7-2
DNA: TGTGCCAGCAGCCCGGGACAGCGAACCGGGGAGCTGTTTTTT
CDR3: CASSPGQRTGELFF

D: .
J: TRBJ2-4
size: many
V: TRBV29-1
DNA: TGCAGCGTTGTCAGGGCTAACGACAAAAACATTCAGTACTTC
CDR3: CSVVRANDKNIQYF

D: .
J: TRBJ2-3
size: many
V: TRBV21-1
DNA: TGTGCCAGCAGCAAAGTCGCGCGGGAGCCACCCCATACGCAGTATTTT
CDR3: CASSKVAREPPHTQYF

D: .
J: TRBJ2-7
size: many
V: TRBV3-1
DNA: TGTGCCAGCAGCCAAGAAACGCGGACACACAACTACGAGCAGTACTTC
CDR3: CASSQETRTHNYEQYF

D: .
J: TRBJ2-7
size: many
V: TRBV5-1
DNA: TGCGCCAGCAGCTTGGAGTGGACAGACTACGAGCAGTACTTC
CDR3: CASSLEWTDYEQYF

D: TRBD2
J: TRBJ2-1
size: many
V: TRBV14
DNA: TGTGCCAGCAGCCAGGGGACTACATCCTACAATGAGCAGTTCTTC
CDR3: CASSQGTTSYNEQFF

D: .
J: TRBJ2-1
size: many
V: TRBV7-9
DNA: TGTGCCAGCAGCCCCGGGACCCTCGTAGGTGAGCAGTTCTTC
CDR3: CASSPGTLVGEQFF

D: TRBD2
J: TRBJ2-5
size: .
V: TRBV6-1
DNA: TGTGCCAGCATCCGGGGAGGGGAGTACAAGACCCAGTACTTC
CDR3: CASIRGGEYKTQYF

D: .
J: TRBJ2-5
size: many
V: TRBV14
DNA: TGTGCCAGCAGCCAACGGTGGGACACCCCGTACCAAGAGACCCAGTACTTC
CDR3: CASSQRWDTPYQETQYF

D: .
J: TRBJ2-5
size: .
V: TRBV2
DNA: TGTGCCAGCAGTTCTAAAGAGACCCAGTACTTC
CDR3: CASSSKETQYF

D: TRBD2
J: TRBJ2-1
size: .
V: TRBV10-3
DNA: TGTGCCATAACACAGGGGACTAGCGGAAACAATGAGCAGTTCTTC
CDR3: CAITQGTSGNNEQFF

D: .
J: TRBJ1-5
size: many
V: TRBV29-1
DNA: TGCAGCGCCGCTGACGGTTTCCTGGGCAATCAGCCCCAGCATTTT
CDR3: CSAADGFLGNQPQHF

D: .
J: TRBJ2-1
size: .
V: TRBV4-1
DNA: .
CDR3: CASTNQTSMYLCASSPPGVPEQFF